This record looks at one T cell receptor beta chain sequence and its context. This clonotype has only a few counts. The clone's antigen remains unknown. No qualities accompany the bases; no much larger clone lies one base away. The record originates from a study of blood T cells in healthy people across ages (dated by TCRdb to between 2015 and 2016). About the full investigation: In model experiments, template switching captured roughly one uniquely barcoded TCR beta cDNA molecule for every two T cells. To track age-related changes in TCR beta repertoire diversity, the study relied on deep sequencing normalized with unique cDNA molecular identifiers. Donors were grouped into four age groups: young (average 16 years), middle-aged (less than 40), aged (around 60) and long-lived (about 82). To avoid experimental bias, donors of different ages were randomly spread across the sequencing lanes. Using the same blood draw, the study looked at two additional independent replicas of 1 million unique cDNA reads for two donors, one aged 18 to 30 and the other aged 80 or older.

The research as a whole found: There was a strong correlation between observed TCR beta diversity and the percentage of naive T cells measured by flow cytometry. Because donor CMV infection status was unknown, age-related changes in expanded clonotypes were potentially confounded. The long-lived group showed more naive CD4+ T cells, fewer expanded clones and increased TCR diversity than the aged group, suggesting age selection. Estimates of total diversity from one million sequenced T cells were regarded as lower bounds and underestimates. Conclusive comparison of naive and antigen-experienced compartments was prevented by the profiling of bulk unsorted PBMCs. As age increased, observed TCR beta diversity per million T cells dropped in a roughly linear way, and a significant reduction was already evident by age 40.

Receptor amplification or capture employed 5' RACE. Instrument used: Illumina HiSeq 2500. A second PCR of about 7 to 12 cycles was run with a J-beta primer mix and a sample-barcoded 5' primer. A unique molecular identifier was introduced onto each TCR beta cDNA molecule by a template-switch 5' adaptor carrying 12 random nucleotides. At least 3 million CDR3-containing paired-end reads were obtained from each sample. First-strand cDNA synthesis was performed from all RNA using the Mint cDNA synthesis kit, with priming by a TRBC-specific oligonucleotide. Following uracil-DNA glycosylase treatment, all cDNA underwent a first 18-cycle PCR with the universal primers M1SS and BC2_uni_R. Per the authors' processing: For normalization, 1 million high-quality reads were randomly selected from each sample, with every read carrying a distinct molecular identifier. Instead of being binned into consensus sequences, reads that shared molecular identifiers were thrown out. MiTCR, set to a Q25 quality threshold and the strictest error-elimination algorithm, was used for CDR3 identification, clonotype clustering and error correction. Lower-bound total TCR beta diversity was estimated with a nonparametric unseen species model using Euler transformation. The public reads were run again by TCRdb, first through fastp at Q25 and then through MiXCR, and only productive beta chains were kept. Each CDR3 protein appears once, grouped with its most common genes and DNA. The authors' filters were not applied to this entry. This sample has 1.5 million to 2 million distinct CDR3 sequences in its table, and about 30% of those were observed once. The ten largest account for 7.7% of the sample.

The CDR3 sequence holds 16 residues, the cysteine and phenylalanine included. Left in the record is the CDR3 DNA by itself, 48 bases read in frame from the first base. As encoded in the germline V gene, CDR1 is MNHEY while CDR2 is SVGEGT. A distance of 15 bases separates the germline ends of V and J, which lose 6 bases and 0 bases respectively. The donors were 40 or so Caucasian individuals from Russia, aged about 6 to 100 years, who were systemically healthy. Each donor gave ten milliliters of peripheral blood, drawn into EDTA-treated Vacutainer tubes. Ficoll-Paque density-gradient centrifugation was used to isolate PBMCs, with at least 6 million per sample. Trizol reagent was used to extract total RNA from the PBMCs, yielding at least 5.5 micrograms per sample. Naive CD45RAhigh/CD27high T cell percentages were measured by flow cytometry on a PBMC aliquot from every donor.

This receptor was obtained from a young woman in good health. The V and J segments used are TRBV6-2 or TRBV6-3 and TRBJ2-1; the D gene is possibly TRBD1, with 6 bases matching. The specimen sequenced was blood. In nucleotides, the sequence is TGTGCCAGCAGCCTTCGCAGGGGCCCCTCCTACAATGAGCAGTTCTTC. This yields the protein CASSLRRGPSYNEQFF.